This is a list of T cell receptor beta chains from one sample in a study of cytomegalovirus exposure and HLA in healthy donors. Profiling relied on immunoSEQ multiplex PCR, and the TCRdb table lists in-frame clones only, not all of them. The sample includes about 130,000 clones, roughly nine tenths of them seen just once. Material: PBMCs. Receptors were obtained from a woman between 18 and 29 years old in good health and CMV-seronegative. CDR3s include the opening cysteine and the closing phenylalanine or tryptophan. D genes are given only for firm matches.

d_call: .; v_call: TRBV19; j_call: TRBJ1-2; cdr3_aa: CASKPLGEFYGYTF; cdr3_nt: TGTGCCAGTAAGCCCCTCGGGGAGTTCTATGGCTACACCTTC
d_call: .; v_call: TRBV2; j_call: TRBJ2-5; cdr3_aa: CASSDRTIQETQYF; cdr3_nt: TGTGCCAGCAGCGACCGGACTATACAAGAGACCCAGTACTTC
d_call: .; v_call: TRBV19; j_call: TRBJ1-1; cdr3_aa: CASRPYQGRPEAFF; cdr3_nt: TGTGCCAGTAGACCTTACCAAGGGAGGCCTGAAGCTTTCTTT
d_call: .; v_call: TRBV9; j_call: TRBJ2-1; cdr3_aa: CASSVVSGESYNEQFF; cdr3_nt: TGTGCCAGCAGCGTAGTGTCGGGGGAGTCCTACAATGAGCAGTTCTTC
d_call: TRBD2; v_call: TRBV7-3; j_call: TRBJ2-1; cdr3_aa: CASSLPGLAGNEQFF; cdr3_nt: TGTGCCAGCAGCTTACCGGGACTAGCCGGCAATGAGCAGTTCTTC
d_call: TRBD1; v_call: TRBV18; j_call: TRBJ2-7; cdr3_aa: CASSPDRGVGEQYF; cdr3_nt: TGTGCCAGCTCACCCGACAGGGGAGTAGGGGAGCAGTACTTC
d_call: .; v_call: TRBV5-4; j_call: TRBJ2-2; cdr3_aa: CASSLAVGVGNTGELFF; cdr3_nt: TGTGCCAGCAGCTTGGCCGTGGGCGTGGGGAACACCGGGGAGCTGTTTTTT
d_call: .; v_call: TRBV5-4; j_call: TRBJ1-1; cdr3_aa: CASSFQGTATSEAFF; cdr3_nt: TGTGCCAGCAGCTTTCAGGGGACGGCCACTTCTGAAGCTTTCTTT
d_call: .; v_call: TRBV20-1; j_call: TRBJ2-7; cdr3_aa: CSARVSFEQYF; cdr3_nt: TGCAGTGCTAGGGTTAGTTTCGAGCAGTACTTC
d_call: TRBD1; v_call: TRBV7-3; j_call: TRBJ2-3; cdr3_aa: CASSTGQGAADTQYF; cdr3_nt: TGTGCCAGCAGCACAGGACAGGGGGCCGCAGATACGCAGTATTTT
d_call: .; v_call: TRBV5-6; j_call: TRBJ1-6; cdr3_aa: CASSQDRNSPLHF; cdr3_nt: TGTGCCAGCAGCCAGGACAGAAATTCACCCCTCCACTTT
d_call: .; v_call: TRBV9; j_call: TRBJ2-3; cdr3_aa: CASSPSGGWDTQYF; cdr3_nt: TGTGCCAGCAGCCCGAGTGGGGGCTGGGATACGCAGTATTTT
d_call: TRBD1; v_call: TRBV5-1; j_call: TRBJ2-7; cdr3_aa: CASSLATGTGYEQYF; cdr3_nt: TGCGCCAGCAGCTTGGCTACCGGGACAGGCTACGAGCAGTACTTC